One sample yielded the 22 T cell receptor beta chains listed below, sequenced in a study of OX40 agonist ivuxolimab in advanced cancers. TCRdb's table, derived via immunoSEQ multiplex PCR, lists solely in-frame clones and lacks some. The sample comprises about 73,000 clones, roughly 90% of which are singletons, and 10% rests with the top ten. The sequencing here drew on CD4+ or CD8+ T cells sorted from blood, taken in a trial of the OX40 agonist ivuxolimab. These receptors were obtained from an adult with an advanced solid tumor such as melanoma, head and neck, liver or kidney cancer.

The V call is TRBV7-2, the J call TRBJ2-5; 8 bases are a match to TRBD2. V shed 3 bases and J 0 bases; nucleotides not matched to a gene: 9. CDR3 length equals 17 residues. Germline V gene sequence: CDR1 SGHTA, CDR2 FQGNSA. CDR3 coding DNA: TGTGCCAGCAGCTTCAATCCACTAGCGGAGTACCAAGAGACCCAGTACTTC. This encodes CASSFNPLAEYQETQYF.

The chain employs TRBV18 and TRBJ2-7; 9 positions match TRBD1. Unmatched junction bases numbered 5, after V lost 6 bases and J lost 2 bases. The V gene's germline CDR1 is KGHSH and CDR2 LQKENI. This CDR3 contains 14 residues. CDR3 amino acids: CASSGTGPTYEQYF. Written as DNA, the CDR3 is TGTGCCAGCTCTGGGACAGGGCCTACCTACGAGCAGTACTTC.

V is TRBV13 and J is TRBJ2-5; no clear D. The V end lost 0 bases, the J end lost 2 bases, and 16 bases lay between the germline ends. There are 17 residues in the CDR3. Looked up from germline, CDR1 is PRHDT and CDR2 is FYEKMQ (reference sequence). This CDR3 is CASSLGTDLVGQETQYF. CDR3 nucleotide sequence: TGTGCCAGCAGCTTAGGGACGGACCTCGTCGGTCAAGAGACCCAGTACTTC.

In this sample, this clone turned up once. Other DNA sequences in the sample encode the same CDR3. CDR3 protein: CASSVGWGNQPQHF. The CDR3 DNA follows: TGTGCCAGCAGCGTAGGATGGGGCAATCAGCCCCAGCATTTT. The chain links TRBV9 to TRBJ1-5; D not certain. Trimming left V 0 bases short and J 2 bases short, with 6 bases between. Germline-derived CDR1 and CDR2 are SGDLS and YYNGEE. There are 14 residues in the CDR3. The whole variable domain, filled in from reference TRBV9 and TRBJ1-5, reads DSGVTQTPKHLITATGQRVTLRCSPRSGDLSVYWYQQSLDQGLQFLIQYYNGEERAKGNILERFSAQQFPDLHSELNLSSLELGDSALYFCASSVGWGNQPQHFGDGTRLSIL.

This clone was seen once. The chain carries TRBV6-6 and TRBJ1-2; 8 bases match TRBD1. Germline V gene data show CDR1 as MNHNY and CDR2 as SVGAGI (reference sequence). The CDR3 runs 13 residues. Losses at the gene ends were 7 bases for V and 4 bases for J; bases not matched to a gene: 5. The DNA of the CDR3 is TGTGCCAGCATTGAACAGGGGGGCTATGGCTACACCTTC. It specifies CASIEQGGYGYTF.

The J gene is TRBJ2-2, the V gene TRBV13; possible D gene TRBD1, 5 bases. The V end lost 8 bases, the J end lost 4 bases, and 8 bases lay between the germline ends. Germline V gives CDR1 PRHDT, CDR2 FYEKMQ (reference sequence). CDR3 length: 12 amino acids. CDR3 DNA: TGTGCCAGCCTAAGGGGCACCGGGGAGCTGTTTTTT. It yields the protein CASLRGTGELFF.

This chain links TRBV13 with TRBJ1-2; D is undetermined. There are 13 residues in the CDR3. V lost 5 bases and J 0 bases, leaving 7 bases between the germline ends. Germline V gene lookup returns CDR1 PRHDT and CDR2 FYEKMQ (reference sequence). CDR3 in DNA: TGTGCCAGCAGCCTTGACACTAACTATGGCTACACCTTC. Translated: CASSLDTNYGYTF.

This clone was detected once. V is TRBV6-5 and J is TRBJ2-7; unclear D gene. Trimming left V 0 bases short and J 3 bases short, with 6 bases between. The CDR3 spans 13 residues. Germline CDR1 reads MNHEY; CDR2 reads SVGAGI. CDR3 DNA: TGTGCCAGCAGTTACTCCATAGACTACGAGCAGTACTTC. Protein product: CASSYSIDYEQYF.

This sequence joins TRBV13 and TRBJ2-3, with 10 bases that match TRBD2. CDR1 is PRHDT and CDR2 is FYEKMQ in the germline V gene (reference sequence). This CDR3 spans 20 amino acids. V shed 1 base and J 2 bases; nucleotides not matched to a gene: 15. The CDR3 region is CASSLEASGGKLGDTDTQYF. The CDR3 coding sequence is TGTGCCAGCAGCTTAGAGGCTAGCGGGGGAAAATTAGGTGACACAGATACGCAGTATTTT.

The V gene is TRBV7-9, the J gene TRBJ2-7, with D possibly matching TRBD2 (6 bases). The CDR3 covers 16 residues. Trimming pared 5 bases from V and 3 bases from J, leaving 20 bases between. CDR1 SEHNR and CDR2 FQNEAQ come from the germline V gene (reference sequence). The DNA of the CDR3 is TGTGCCAGCAGCCCCGTTGCCTCACTAGCATTCTACGAGCAGTACTTC. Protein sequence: CASSPVASLAFYEQYF.

CDR3 amino acids: CASSEGWAYEQYF. DNA for the CDR3: TGTGCCAGCAGTGAAGGGTGGGCCTACGAGCAGTACTTC. The chain uses TRBV6-1 and TRBJ2-7; D not certain. The germline CDR1 and CDR2 sequences are MNHNS and SASEGT. This CDR3 comprises 13 residues. V dropped 1 base and J dropped 2 bases, with 6 bases sitting between them.

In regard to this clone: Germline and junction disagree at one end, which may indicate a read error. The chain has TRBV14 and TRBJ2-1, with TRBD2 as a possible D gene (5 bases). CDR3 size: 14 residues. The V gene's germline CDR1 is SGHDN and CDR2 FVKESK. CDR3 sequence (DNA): TGTGCCAGCAGCCAAGTCTACCGAGGGAATGGGCAGTTCTTC. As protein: CASSQVYRGNGQFF.

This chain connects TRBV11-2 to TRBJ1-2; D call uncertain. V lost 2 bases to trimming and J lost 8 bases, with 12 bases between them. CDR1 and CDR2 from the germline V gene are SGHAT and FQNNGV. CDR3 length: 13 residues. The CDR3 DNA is TGTGCCAGCAGCTTATCACCGATTGAGGGCTACACCTTC. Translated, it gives CASSLSPIEGYTF.

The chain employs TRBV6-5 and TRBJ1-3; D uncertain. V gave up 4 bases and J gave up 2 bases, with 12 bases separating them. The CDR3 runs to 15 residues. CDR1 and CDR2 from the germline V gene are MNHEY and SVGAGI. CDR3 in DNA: TGTGCCAGCAGTTCGACCCTGGGCCCTGGAAACACCATATATTTT. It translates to CASSSTLGPGNTIYF.

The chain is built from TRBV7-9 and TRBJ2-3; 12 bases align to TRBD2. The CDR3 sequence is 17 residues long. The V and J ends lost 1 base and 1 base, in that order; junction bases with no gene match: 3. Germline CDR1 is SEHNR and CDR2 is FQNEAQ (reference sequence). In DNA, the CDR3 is TGTGCCAGCAGCTTAGGGAGACTAGCGGGGGGCACAGATACGCAGTATTTT. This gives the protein CASSLGRLAGGTDTQYF.

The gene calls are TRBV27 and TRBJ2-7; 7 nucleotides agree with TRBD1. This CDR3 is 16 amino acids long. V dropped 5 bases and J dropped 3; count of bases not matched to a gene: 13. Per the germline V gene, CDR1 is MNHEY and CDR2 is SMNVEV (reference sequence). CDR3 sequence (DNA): TGTGCCAGCAGTCCCTCATCCGGGACAGCGAACTACGAGCAGTACTTC. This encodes CASSPSSGTANYEQYF.

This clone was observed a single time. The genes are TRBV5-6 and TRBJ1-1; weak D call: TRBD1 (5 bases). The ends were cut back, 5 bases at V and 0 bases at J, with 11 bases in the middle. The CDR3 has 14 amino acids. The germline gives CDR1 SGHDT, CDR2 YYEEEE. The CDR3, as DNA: TGTGCCAGCAGACAGGAACATTTGAACACTGAAGCTTTCTTT. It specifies CASRQEHLNTEAFF.

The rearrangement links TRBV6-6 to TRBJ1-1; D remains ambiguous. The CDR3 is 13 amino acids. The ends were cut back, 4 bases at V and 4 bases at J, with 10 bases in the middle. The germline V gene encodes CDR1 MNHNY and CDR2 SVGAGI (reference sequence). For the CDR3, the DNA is TGTGCCAGCAGTTTTGGGCAGGCCACTGAAGCTTTCTTT. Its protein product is CASSFGQATEAFF.

CDR3 in amino acids: CASSFTTTGTNEQFF. CDR3 nucleotide sequence: TGTGCCAGCAGCTTTACAACGACAGGGACAAATGAGCAGTTCTTC. The V gene is TRBV5-6, the J gene TRBJ2-1; the match to TRBD1 covers 7 bases. The CDR3 loop spans 15 amino acids. Germline V lookup: CDR1 SGHDT, CDR2 YYEEEE. V lost 2 bases, J lost 7 bases, and 9 bases stayed unmatched.

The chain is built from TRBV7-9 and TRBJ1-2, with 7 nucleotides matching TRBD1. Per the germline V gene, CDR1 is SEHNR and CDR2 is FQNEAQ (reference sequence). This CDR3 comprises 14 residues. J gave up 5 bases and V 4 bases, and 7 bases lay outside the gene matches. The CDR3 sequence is CASSSGQVIYGYTF. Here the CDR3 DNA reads TGTGCCAGCAGCTCAGGACAGGTGATATATGGCTACACCTTC. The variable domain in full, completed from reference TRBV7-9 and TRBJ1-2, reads DTGVSQNPRHKITKRGQNVTFRCDPISEHNRLYWYRQTLGQGPEFLTYFQNEAQLEKSRLLSDRFSAERPKGSFSTLEIQRTEQGDSAMYLCASSSGQVIYGYTFGSGTRLTVV.

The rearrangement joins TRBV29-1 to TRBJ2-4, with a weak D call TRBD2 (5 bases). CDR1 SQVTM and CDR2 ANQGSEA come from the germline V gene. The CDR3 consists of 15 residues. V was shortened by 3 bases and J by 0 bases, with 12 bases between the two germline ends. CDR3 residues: CSVDSGEVAKNIQYF. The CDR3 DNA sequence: TGCAGCGTTGATTCCGGGGAAGTAGCCAAAAACATTCAGTACTTC.

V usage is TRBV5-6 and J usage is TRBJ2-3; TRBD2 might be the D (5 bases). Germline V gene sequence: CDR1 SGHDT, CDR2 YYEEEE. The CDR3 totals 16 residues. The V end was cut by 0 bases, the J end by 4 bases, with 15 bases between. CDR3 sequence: CASSLAAPGVSDTQYF. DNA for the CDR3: TGTGCCAGCAGCTTGGCGGCTCCCGGGGTCTCAGATACGCAGTATTTT.